The rows below give T cell receptor beta chains drawn from one sample of a study of T cell changes during pregnancy in multiple sclerosis. TCRdb's copy holds only in-frame clones and misses some; the assay was immunoSEQ multiplex PCR. The sample contains more than 65,000 clones, less than 90% of which appear only once. The material was peripheral blood, obtained before pregnancy. These receptors came from a female donor with multiple sclerosis, enrolled in a pregnancy study. Each CDR3 is given with its conserved first and last residue. The D gene is left open where the match is weak. Rows give clone size only sometimes, using once, few, many, or a class for an expanded clone.

j_gene	v_gene	abundance	d_gene	CDR3aa	CDR3nt
TRBJ2-7	TRBV21-1	few	NA	CASSRPGGPTTYEQYF	TGTGCCAGCAGCCGTCCAGGTGGGCCAACGACCTACGAGCAGTACTTC
TRBJ1-1	TRBV5-1	once	TRBD1	CASSLPRQGKAVTEAFF	TGCGCCAGCAGCCTGCCGAGACAGGGGAAGGCGGTAACTGAAGCTTTCTTT
TRBJ1-1	TRBV7-9	NA	NA	CASSLGSGTHMNTEAFF	TGTGCCAGCAGCTTAGGATCAGGGACACACATGAACACTGAAGCTTTCTTT
TRBJ2-7	TRBV6-5	NA	TRBD2	CASSYGSSGSDYEQYF	TGTGCCAGCAGTTATGGGTCGAGCGGGAGTGACTACGAGCAGTACTTC
TRBJ1-1	TRBV16	NA	NA	CASSQSAGWNTEAFF	TGTGCCAGCAGCCAATCGGCAGGTTGGAACACTGAAGCTTTCTTT
TRBJ2-7	TRBV18	once	TRBD1	CASSPEGALPHEQYF	TGTGCCAGCTCACCCGAGGGGGCACTCCCCCACGAGCAGTACTTC
TRBJ2-2	TRBV18	NA	NA	CASSPLSGSTGELFF	TGTGCCAGCTCACCCCTAAGCGGAAGTACCGGGGAGCTGTTTTTT
TRBJ1-2	TRBV18	NA	NA	CASSGDLTANYGYTF	TGTGCCAGCTCAGGGGACTTGACCGCGAACTATGGCTACACCTTC
TRBJ2-2	TRBV29-1	NA	NA	CSVGDSANTGELFF	TGCAGCGTTGGAGACAGCGCGAACACCGGGGAGCTGTTTTTT
TRBJ2-1	TRBV5-4	NA	NA	CASSLGHYNEQFF	TGTGCCAGCAGCTTAGGACATTACAATGAGCAGTTCTTC
TRBJ2-2	TRBV10-3	once	NA	CAISVDYPTNTGELFF	TGTGCCATCAGTGTAGACTACCCCACGAACACCGGGGAGCTGTTTTTT
TRBJ1-2	TRBV7-9	NA	TRBD1	CASSPQGLNYGYTF	TGTGCCAGCAGCCCACAGGGGCTAAACTATGGCTACACCTTC
TRBJ1-1	TRBV18	NA	NA	CASSLAGSSAAEAFF	TGTGCCAGCTCATTAGCGGGGTCTTCCGCGGCTGAAGCTTTCTTT
TRBJ1-1	TRBV10-3	NA	TRBD1	CAISGFSGTGLNTEAFF	TGTGCCATCAGTGGCTTCTCCGGGACAGGATTGAACACTGAAGCTTTCTTT
TRBJ2-7	TRBV27	NA	TRBD1	CASRKTGAGEQYF	TGTGCCAGCAGAAAGACAGGGGCAGGCGAGCAGTACTTC
TRBJ2-1	TRBV7-2	NA	NA	CASSPGVWTPSYNEQFF	TGTGCCAGCAGCCCAGGGGTGTGGACACCGTCCTACAATGAGCAGTTCTTC
TRBJ2-7	TRBV27	NA	NA	CASSRRTSYEQYF	TGTGCCAGCTCTCGCCGAACATCCTACGAGCAGTACTTC